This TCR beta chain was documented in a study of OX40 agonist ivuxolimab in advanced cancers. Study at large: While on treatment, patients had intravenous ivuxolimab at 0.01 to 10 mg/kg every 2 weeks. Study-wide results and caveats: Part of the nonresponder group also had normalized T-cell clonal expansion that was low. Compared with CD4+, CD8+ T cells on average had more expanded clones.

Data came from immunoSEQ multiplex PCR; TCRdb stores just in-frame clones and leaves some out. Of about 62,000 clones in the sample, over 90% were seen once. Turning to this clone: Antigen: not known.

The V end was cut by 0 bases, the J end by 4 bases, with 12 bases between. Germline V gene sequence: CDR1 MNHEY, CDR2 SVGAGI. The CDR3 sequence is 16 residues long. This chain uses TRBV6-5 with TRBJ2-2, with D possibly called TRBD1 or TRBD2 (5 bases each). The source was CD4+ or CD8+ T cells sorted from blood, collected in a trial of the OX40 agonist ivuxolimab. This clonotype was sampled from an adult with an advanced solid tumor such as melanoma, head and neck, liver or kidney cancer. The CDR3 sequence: CASSYSAPGSTGELFF. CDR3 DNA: TGTGCCAGCAGTTACTCGGCCCCAGGGAGCACCGGGGAGCTGTTTTTT.